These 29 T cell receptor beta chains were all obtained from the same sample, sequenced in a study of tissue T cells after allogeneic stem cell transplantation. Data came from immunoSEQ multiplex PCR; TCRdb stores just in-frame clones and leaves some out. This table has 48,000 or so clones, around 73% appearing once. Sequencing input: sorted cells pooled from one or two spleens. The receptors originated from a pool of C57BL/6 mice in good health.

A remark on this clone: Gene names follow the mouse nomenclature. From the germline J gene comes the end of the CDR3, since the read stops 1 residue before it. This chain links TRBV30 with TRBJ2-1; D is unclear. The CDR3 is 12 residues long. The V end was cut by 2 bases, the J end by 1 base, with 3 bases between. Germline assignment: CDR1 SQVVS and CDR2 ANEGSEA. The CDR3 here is CSSRQNYAEQFF. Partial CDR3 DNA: TGTAGTTCTAGACAAAACTATGCTGAGCAGTTC. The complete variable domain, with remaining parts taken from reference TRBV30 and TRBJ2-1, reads SVLLYQKPNRDICQSGTSLKIQCVADSQVVSMFWYQQFQEQSLMLMATANEGSEATYESGFTKDKFPISRPNLTFSTLTVNNARPGDSSIYFCSSRQNYAEQFFGPGTRLTVL.

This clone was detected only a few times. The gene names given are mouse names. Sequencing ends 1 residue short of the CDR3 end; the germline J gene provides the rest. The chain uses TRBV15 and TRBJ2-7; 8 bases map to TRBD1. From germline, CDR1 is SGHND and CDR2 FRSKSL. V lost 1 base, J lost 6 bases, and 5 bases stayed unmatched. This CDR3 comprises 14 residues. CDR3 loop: CASSLDRGSFEQYF. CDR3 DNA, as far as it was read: TGTGCCAGCAGTTTAGACAGGGGGAGCTTTGAACAGTAC.

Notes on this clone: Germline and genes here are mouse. Here the CDR3 reads CASSFGTANSDYTF. Incomplete CDR3 DNA: TGTGCAAGCAGCTTTGGGACAGCAAACTCCGACTACACC. The chain carries TRBV16 and TRBJ1-2; 7 bases are shared with TRBD1. The missing CDR3 end, 1 residue past where the read stops, is filled in from the germline J gene. The germline V gene has CDR1 SGHSA and CDR2 FRNQAP. With 3 bases clipped from V and 0 bases from J, the junction kept 1 base outside the gene matches. The CDR3 covers 14 residues.

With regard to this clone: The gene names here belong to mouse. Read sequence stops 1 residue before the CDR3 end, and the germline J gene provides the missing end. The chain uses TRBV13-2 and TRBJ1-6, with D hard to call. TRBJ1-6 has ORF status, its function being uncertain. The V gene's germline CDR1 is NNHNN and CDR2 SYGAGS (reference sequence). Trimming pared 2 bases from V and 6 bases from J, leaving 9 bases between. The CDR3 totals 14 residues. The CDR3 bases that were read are TGTGCCAGCGGTGACGCAGGATCTAATTCGCCCCTCTAC. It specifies CASGDAGSNSPLY. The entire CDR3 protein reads CASGDAGSNSPLYF.

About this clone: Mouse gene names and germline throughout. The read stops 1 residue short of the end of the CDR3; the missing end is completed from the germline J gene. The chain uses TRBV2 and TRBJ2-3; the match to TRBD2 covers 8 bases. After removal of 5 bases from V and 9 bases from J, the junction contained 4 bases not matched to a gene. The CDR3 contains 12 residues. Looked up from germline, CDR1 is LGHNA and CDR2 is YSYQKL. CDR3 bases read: TGTGCCAGCAGCAAGGGGGGGGGCACGCTGTAT. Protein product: CASSKGGGTLY. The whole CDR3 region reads CASSKGGGTLYF.

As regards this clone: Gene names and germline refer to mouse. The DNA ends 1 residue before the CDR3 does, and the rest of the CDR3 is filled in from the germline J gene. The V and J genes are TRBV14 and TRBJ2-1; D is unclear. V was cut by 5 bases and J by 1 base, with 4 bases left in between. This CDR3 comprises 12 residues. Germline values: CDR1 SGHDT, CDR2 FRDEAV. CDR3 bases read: TGTGCCAGCAGCCGAAACTATGCTGAGCAGTTC. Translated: CASSRNYAEQF. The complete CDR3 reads CASSRNYAEQFF.

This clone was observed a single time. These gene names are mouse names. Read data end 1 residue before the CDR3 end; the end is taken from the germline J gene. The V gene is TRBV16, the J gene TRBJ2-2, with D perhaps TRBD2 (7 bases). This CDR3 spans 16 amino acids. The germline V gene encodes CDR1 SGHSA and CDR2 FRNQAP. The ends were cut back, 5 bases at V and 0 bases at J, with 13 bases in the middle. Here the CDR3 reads CASSPRGGANTGQLYF. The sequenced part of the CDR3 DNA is TGTGCAAGCAGCCCGAGGGGGGGGGCAAACACCGGGCAGCTCTAC.

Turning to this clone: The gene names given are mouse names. The covered CDR3 bases are TGTGCCAGCAGTCCGGGACTGGGGTCTAGTGCAGAAACGCTGTAT. This sequence encodes CASSPGLGSSAETLY. The CDR3 reads in full as CASSPGLGSSAETLYF. V and J are TRBV13-1 and TRBJ2-3; TRBD2 aligns across 10 bases. Read sequence stops 1 residue before the CDR3 end, and the germline J gene provides the missing end. The CDR3 loop spans 16 amino acids. Looked up from germline, CDR1 is NSHNY and CDR2 is SYGAGN. The J segment lost 0 bases and the V segment lost 4 bases, leaving 5 bases of the junction unmatched.

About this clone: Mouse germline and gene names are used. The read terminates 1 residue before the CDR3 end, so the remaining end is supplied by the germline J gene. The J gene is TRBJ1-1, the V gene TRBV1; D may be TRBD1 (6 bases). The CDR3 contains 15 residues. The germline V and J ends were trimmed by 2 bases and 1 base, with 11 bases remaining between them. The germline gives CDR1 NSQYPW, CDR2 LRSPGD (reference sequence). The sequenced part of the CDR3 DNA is TGCACCTGCAGTGCACTACCGGGACAAAACACAGAAGTCTTC. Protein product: CTCSALPGQNTEVF. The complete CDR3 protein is CTCSALPGQNTEVFF.

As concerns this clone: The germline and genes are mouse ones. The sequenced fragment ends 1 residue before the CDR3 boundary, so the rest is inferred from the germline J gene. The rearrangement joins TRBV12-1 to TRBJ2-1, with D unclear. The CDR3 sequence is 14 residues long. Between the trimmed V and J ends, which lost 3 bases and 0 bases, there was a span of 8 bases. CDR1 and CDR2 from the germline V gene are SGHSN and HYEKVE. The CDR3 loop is CASSILTNYAEQFF. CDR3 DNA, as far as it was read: TGTGCCAGCTCTATTCTGACTAACTATGCTGAGCAGTTC.

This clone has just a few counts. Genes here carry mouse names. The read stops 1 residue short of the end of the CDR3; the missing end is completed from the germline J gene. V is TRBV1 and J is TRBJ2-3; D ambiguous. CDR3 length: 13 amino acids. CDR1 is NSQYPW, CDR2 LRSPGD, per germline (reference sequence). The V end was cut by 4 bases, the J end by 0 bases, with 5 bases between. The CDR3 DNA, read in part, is TGCACCTGCAGTGAAGGTAGTGCAGAAACGCTGTAT. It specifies CTCSEGSAETLY. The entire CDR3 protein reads CTCSEGSAETLYF. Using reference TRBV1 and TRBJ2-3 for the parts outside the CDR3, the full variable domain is VTLLEQNPRWRLVPRGQAVNLRCILKNSQYPWMSWYQQDLQKQLQWLFTLRSPGDKEVKSLPGADYLATRVTDTELRLQVANMSQGRTLYCTCSEGSAETLYFGSGTRLTVL.

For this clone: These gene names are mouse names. The CDR3 loop reads CASSGTFNQDTQYF. Incomplete CDR3 DNA: TGTGCCAGCAGTGGGACTTTTAACCAAGACACCCAGTAC. This sequence joins TRBV13-1 and TRBJ2-5; TRBD2 is a possible D gene (5 bases). The sequence runs out 1 residue before the end of the CDR3; the remainder is reconstructed from the germline J gene. CDR1 is NSHNY, CDR2 SYGAGN, per germline. The CDR3 spans 14 residues. V lost 3 bases and J 0 bases, leaving 8 bases between the germline ends.

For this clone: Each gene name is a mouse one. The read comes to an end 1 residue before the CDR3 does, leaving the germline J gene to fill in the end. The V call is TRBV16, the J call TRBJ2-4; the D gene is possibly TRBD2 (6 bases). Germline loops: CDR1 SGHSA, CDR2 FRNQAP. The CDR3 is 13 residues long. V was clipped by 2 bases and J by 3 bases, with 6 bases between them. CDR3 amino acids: CASSLLGQNTLYF. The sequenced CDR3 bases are TGTGCAAGCAGCTTACTGGGGCAAAACACCTTGTAC.

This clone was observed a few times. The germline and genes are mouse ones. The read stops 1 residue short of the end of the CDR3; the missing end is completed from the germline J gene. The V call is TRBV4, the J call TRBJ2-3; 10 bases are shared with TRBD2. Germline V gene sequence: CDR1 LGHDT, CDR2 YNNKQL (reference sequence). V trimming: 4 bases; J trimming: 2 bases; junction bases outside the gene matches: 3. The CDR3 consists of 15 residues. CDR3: CASSFDWGVAETLYF. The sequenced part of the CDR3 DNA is TGTGCCAGCAGCTTTGACTGGGGGGTTGCAGAAACGCTGTAT.

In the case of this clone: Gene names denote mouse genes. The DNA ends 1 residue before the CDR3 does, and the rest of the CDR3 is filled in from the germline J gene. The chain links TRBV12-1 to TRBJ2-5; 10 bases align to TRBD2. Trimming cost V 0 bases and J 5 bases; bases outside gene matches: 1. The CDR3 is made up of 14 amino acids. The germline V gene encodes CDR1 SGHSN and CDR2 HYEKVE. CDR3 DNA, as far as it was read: TGTGCCAGCTCTCTCCGGGACTGGGGAGACACCCAGTAC. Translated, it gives CASSLRDWGDTQY. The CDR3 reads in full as CASSLRDWGDTQYF.

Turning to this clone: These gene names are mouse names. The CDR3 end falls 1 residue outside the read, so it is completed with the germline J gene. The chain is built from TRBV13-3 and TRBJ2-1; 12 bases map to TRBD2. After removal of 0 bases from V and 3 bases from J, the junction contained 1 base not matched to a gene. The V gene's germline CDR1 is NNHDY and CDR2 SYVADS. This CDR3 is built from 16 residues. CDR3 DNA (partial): TGTGCCAGCAGTGATGGACTGGGGGGGCCCTATGCTGAGCAGTTC. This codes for CASSDGLGGPYAEQF. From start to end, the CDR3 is CASSDGLGGPYAEQFF.

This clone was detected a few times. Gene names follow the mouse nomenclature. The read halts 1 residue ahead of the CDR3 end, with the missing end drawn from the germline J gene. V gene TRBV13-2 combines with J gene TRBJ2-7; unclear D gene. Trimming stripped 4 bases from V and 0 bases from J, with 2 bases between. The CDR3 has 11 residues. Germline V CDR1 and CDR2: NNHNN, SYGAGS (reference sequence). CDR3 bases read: TGTGCCAGCGGTCTCTCCTATGAACAGTAC. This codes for CASGLSYEQY. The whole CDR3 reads CASGLSYEQYF.

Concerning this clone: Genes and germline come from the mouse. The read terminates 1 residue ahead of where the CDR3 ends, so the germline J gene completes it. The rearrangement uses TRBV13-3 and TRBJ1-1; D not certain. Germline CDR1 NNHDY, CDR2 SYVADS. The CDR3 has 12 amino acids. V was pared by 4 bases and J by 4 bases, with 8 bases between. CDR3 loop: CASSLGFTEVFF. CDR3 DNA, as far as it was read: TGTGCCAGCAGTCTGGGGTTCACAGAAGTCTTC.

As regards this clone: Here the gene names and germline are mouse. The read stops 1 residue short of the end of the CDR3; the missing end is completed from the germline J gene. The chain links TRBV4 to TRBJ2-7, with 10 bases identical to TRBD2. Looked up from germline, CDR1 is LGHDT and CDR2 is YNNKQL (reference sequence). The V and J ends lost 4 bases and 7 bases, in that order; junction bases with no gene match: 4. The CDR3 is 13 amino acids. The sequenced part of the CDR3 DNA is TGTGCCAGCAGCTCTCCGGGACTGGGGGAACAGTAC. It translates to CASSSPGLGEQY. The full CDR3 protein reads CASSSPGLGEQYF.

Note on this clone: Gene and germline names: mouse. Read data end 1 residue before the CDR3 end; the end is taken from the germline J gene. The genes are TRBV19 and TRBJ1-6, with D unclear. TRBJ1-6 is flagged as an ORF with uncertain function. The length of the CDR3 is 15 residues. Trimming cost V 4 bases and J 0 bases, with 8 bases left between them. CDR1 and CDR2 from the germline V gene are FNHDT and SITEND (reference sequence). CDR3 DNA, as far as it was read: TGTGCCAGCAGTTTACACTATTCCTATAATTCGCCCCTCTAC. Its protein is CASSLHYSYNSPLY. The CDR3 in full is CASSLHYSYNSPLYF.

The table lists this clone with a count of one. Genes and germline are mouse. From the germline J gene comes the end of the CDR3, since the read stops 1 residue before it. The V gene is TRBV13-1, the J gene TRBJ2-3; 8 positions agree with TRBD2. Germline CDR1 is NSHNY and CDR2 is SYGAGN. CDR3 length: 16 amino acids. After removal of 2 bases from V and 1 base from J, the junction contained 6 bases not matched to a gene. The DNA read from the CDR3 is TGTGCCAGCAGTGACTGGGGGGTAGGGGGTGCAGAAACGCTGTAT. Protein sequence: CASSDWGVGGAETLY. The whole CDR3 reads CASSDWGVGGAETLYF.

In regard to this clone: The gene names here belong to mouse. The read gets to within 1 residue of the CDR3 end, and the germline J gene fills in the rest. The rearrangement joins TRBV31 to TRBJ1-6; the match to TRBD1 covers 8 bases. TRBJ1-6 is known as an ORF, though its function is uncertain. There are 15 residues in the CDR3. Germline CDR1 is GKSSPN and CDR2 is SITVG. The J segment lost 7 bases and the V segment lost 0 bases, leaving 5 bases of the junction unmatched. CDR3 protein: CAWSLAGGWNSPLYF. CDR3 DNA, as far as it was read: TGTGCCTGGAGTCTAGCAGGGGGCTGGAATTCGCCCCTCTAC.

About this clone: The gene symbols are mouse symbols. CDR3 amino acids: CASSPSGTGDGNTLYF. The CDR3 DNA, read in part, is TGTGCCAGCAGCCCCTCCGGGACAGGGGATGGAAATACGCTCTAT. This rearrangement joins TRBV5 to TRBJ1-3; 10 nucleotides line up with TRBD1. The read stops 1 residue short of the end of the CDR3; the missing end is completed from the germline J gene. The CDR3 extends over 16 amino acids. V was clipped by 4 bases and J by 3 bases; unmatched bases: 6. The germline CDR1 and CDR2 sequences are LGHNA and YNLKQL (reference sequence).

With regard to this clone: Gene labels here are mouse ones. Partial CDR3 DNA: TGTGCCAGCAGTCTGGAGGGACAATCCAACGAAAGATTATTT. It translates to CASSLEGQSNERLF. The complete CDR3 protein is CASSLEGQSNERLFF. The chain combines TRBV24 with TRBJ1-4; D is possibly TRBD1 (6 bases). The read falls 1 residue short of the CDR3 end, and the missing part is taken from the germline J gene. There are 15 residues in the CDR3. Trimming stripped 2 bases from V and 2 bases from J, with 9 bases between. Germline CDR1 KGHTA, CDR2 FRNEEI.

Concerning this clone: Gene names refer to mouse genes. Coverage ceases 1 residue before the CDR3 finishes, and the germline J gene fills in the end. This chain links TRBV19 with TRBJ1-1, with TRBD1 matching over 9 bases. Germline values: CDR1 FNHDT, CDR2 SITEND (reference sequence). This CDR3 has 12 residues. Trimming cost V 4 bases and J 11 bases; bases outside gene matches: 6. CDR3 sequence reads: CASSAGTGSVFF. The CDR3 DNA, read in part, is TGTGCCAGCAGTGCCGGGACAGGGTCGGTCTTC.

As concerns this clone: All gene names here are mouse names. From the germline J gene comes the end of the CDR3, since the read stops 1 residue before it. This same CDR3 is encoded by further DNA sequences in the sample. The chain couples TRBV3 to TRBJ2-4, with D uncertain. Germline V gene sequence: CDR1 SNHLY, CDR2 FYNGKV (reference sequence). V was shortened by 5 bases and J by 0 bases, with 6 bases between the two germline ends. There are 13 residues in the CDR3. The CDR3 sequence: CASSLDSQNTLYF. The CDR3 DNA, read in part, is TGTGCCAGCAGCCTCGACAGTCAAAACACCTTGTAC.

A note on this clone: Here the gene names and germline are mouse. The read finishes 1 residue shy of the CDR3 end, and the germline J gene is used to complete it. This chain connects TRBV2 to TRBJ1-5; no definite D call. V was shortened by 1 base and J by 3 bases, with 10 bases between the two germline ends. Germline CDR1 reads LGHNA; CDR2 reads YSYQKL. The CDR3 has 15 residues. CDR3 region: CASSQVGFGNQAPLF. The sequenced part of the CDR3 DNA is TGTGCCAGCAGCCAAGTGGGATTTGGCAACCAGGCTCCGCTT.

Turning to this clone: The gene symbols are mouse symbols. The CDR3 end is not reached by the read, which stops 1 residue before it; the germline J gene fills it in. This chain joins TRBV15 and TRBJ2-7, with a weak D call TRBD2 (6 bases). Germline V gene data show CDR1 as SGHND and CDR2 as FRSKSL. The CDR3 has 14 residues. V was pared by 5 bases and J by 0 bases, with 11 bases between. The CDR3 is CASSHRDSSYEQYF. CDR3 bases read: TGTGCCAGCAGTCACCGGGACTCCTCCTATGAACAGTAC.

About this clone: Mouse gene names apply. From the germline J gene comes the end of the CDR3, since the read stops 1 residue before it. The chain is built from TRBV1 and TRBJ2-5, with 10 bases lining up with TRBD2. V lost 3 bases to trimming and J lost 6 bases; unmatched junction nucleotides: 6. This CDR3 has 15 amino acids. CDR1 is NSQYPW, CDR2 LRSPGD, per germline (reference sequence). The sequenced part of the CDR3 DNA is TGCACCTGCAGTGCCAGGGTGACTGGGGGGGACACCCAGTAC. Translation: CTCSARVTGGDTQY. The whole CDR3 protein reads CTCSARVTGGDTQYF.